The rows below give T cell receptor beta chains drawn from one sample of a study of molecular identifiers for immune sequencing clone quantification. TCRdb passed the PCR reads through MiXCR, listing each CDR3 protein once. The table records about 320,000 distinct CDR3 sequences, roughly 23% of them present only once. Sequencing input: naive CD8+ T cells from blood, with Jurkat cell RNA spiked in. The source of these receptors is a human donor in good health. Some libraries in this study had Jurkat cell RNA spiked in. Both conserved end residues are part of each CDR3. Fields, in order: D gene, V gene, J gene, clone size, CDR3 DNA, CDR3 protein. The D gene is left open where the match is weak. Only part of the rows carry a size: once, few, many, or a class if the clone is expanded.

-,TRBV10-3,TRBJ1-3,once,TGTGCCATCAGTGAGTCGGGCACTACTTACTCTGGAAACACCATATATTTT,CAISESGTTYSGNTIYF
-,TRBV6-6,TRBJ2-7,-,TGTGCCAGCAGCCTCCGTAGTTCCGCTCGGCTCGAGCAGTACTTC,CASSLRSSARLEQYF
-,TRBV5-4,TRBJ2-7,many,TGTGCCAGCAGCTCCATGGGCTACGAGCAGTACTTC,CASSSMGYEQYF
-,TRBV5-3,TRBJ2-1,few,TGTGCCAGCAGCTTGGGGGCGAGGGGAGCGTACAATGAGCAGTTCTTC,CASSLGARGAYNEQFF
-,TRBV7-9,TRBJ2-4,many,TGTGCCAGCAGCAGAACGGACAAGCTCAGCTTC,CASSRTDKLSF
TRBD2,TRBV4-3,TRBJ2-5,many,TGCGCCAGCAGCCATGAGACGGGACTAGAAGAGACCCAGTACTTC,CASSHETGLEETQYF
-,TRBV14,TRBJ2-6,many,TGTGCCAGCAGCCAAACGAGTTATGGGGCCAACGTCCTGACTTTC,CASSQTSYGANVLTF
-,TRBV7-9,TRBJ2-5,few,TGTGCCAGCAGCCCTGCCAGGGTAGATGAGACCCAGTACTTC,CASSPARVDETQYF
-,TRBV6-5,TRBJ1-1,many,TGTGCCAGCAGTCCGATCCTGGGGGTCCCAGACGCTGAAGCTTTCTTT,CASSPILGVPDAEAFF
-,TRBV18,TRBJ2-2,-,TGTGCCAGCTCACCACCGGGGGAACCCGGGGAGCTGTTTTTT,CASSPPGEPGELFF
-,TRBV4-3,TRBJ2-2,many,TGCGCCAGCAGCCTAAGAGCAGGGGAGCTGTTTTTT,CASSLRAGELFF
-,TRBV29-1,TRBJ2-5,-,TGCAGCGTTGTTCTAGTCCAAGAGACCCAGTACTTC,CSVVLVQETQYF
TRBD1,TRBV29-1,TRBJ2-1,many,TGCAGCGTTGAAGCCCGGACAGGGGGGCGGTACAATGAGCAGTTCTTC,CSVEARTGGRYNEQFF
-,TRBV7-9,TRBJ2-5,many,TGTGCCAGCAGTCTAGGGTACCAAGAGACCCAGTACTTC,CASSLGYQETQYF
-,TRBV9,TRBJ2-1,many,TGTGCCAGCAGCTCACGGTTGAATGAGCAGTTCTTC,CASSSRLNEQFF
-,TRBV28,TRBJ2-3,many,TGTGCCAGCAGTTTGTTGAGGGTCACAGATACGCAGTATTTT,CASSLLRVTDTQYF
TRBD1,TRBV12-3/TRBV12-4,TRBJ1-5,many,TGTGCCAGCAGTTTAAGTTCGGGACAGCTTAGCAATCAGCCCCAGCATTTT,CASSLSSGQLSNQPQHF
-,TRBV12-3/TRBV12-4,TRBJ1-2,few,TGTGCCAGCAGCAGGACCGAAAGCTATGGCTACACCTTC,CASSRTESYGYTF
TRBD1,TRBV7-9,TRBJ2-3,many,TGTGCCAGCAGCTTCATCAGGGGGCGAAGCACAGATACGCAGTATTTT,CASSFIRGRSTDTQYF
-,TRBV29-1,TRBJ1-1,many,TGCAGCGTTGTTCGGCAGGGAAACACTGAAGCTTTCTTT,CSVVRQGNTEAFF
-,TRBV2,TRBJ1-5,many,TGTGCCAGCACTGTTTCTAGGGCCAATCAGCCCCAGCATTTT,CASTVSRANQPQHF
-,TRBV21-1,TRBJ2-7,many,TGTGCCAGCAGCAATGGGACAGCCCAAAGCTCCTACGAGCAGTACTTC,CASSNGTAQSSYEQYF
-,TRBV7-9,TRBJ2-7,many,TGTGCCAGCAGCCCTAGGACCGAGAACCACTACGAGCAGTACTTC,CASSPRTENHYEQYF
-,TRBV14,TRBJ2-7,many,TGTGCCAGCAGCCTGACAGGACTAGTGTCCGACGAGCAGTACTTC,CASSLTGLVSDEQYF
TRBD1,TRBV12-3/TRBV12-4,TRBJ1-1,many,TGTGCCAGCAGTTTAGCGCGAGGGACAGGCGTGAACACTGAAGCTTTCTTT,CASSLARGTGVNTEAFF
TRBD1,TRBV28,TRBJ1-2,many,TGTGCCAGCAGTCAGGGACAGGGGGGCGATGGCTACACCTTC,CASSQGQGGDGYTF
-,TRBV29-1,TRBJ2-7,many,TGCAGCGCCACGCCGGGTTCCCCCTACGAGCAGTACTTC,CSATPGSPYEQYF
TRBD1,TRBV7-9,TRBJ2-2,many,TGTGCCAGCAGCTTCCCAGGGGGCGCGGACACCGGGGAGCTGTTTTTT,CASSFPGGADTGELFF
TRBD1,TRBV24-1,TRBJ2-1,many,TGTGCCACTTCCCAGGGGGCGGGTGAGCAGTTCTTC,CATSQGAGEQFF
-,TRBV7-9,TRBJ1-4,-,TGTGCCAGCAGCTTAGGTGGCGCTGAAAAACTGTTTTTT,CASSLGGAEKLFF
-,TRBV3-1,TRBJ1-1,-,TGTGCCAGCAGCCAAGAATCATCTCCGGCGACTGAAGCTTTCTTT,CASSQESSPATEAFF
TRBD1,TRBV4-1,TRBJ2-3,-,TGCGCCGGCAGCCAAGATGGGACAGGGAAAATGTTTGATACGCAGTATTTT,CAGSQDGTGKMFDTQYF
-,TRBV7-2,TRBJ2-1,many,TGTGCCAGCAGCCCCCCCGGGACTCGCTTTTACAATGAGCAGTTCTTC,CASSPPGTRFYNEQFF
TRBD2,TRBV29-1,TRBJ2-7,few,TGCAGCGTTGAGGGGTTAGCGGGAGATTACGAGCAGTACTTC,CSVEGLAGDYEQYF
-,TRBV5-1,TRBJ2-5,many,TGCGCCAGCAGCCCCCCCCTCCAAGAGACCCAGTACTTC,CASSPPLQETQYF
-,TRBV20-1,TRBJ2-5,many,TGCAGTGCAAGGACTACTGCGTACCAAGAGACCCAGTACTTC,CSARTTAYQETQYF
TRBD2,TRBV7-2,TRBJ2-4,many,TGTGCCAGCAGCTTAGCTTTTGGGGGACTAGCGGGGGGTGGGGACATTCAGTACTTC,CASSLAFGGLAGGGDIQYF
-,TRBV20-1,TRBJ1-3,few,TGCAGTGCTCGAACCTCTGGTCCGGAGGACTCTGGAAACACCATATATTTT,CSARTSGPEDSGNTIYF
TRBD2,TRBV7-2,TRBJ2-7,many,TGTGCCAGCAGCTTTACTAGCGGGCACTACGAGCAGTACTTC,CASSFTSGHYEQYF
-,TRBV12-3/TRBV12-4,TRBJ2-5,-,TGTGCCAGCAGTTTAGCGCGGGGGCACCAAGAGACCCAGTACTTC,CASSLARGHQETQYF
TRBD1,TRBV27,TRBJ1-5,many,TGTGCCAGCAGTTTAGCAGGGGGCGGCAATCAGCCCCAGCATTTT,CASSLAGGGNQPQHF
TRBD1,TRBV12-3/TRBV12-4,TRBJ2-1,few,TGTGCCAGCACCAGGGACAGGGGGCTAAATGAGCAGTTCTTC,CASTRDRGLNEQFF
-,TRBV30,TRBJ1-3,-,TGTGCCTGGAGTGTCTGGGGATCTGGAAACACCATATATTTT,CAWSVWGSGNTIYF
-,TRBV4-3,TRBJ2-2,many,TGCGCCAGCAGCCAAGATCACGGGGTCGGGGAGCTGTTTTTT,CASSQDHGVGELFF
-,TRBV20-1,TRBJ2-7,-,TGCAGTGCTAGGGACCGGGACGAAACCTACGAGCAGTACTTC,CSARDRDETYEQYF
-,TRBV2,TRBJ1-1,many,TGTGCCAGCAGTGAATCGGGCAGCCTGAACACTGAAGCTTTCTTT,CASSESGSLNTEAFF
-,TRBV7-9,TRBJ1-4,many,TGTGCCAGCAGCTTAGTCTCTTTCGCAACTAATGAAAAACTGTTTTTT,CASSLVSFATNEKLFF
TRBD2,TRBV4-1,TRBJ2-7,many,TGCGCCAGCAGCCAGAGCGGGGGAGCCGCCTACGAGCAGTACTTC,CASSQSGGAAYEQYF
-,TRBV28,TRBJ1-5,many,TGTGCCAGCAGTCTGCATAGGGGGGCCCTAAGCAATCAGCCCCAGCATTTT,CASSLHRGALSNQPQHF
TRBD1,TRBV20-1,TRBJ1-4,-,TGCAGTGCTGGCCCACAGGGGATCAATGAAAAACTGTTTTTT,CSAGPQGINEKLFF
-,TRBV27,TRBJ2-7,few,TGTGCCAGCAGTTTATCGTATTACGGACCTAGGGAGCAGTACTTC,CASSLSYYGPREQYF
TRBD1,TRBV5-1,TRBJ1-1,many,TGCGCCAGCAGCGCGCGGGAAGGACAGGGCCACCTCGGACTTTCTGAAGCTTTCTTT,CASSAREGQGHLGLSEAFF
-,TRBV6-1,TRBJ2-1,many,TGTGCCAGCAGTAGGGACTGGCCGCGGTACAATGAGCAGTTCTTC,CASSRDWPRYNEQFF
-,TRBV28,TRBJ1-5,few,TGTGCCAGCAGTACTCATGGCAATCAGCCCCAGCATTTT,CASSTHGNQPQHF
TRBD2,TRBV5-4,TRBJ2-1,-,TGTGCCAGCAGCTCCCCTAGCGGGAGGGATGATGAGCAGTTCTTC,CASSSPSGRDDEQFF